These 23 T cell receptor beta chains were sequenced from one sample in a study of technical replicates of blood from several donors. Method: immunoSEQ multiplex PCR; TCRdb's copy keeps in-frame clones and lacks some. The sample carries around 80,000 clones, 70% to 90% recorded once. Sequencing was done on a sample of T cells isolated from PBMCs. The receptor source for this set is a human donor in good health.

The chain combines TRBV6-1 with TRBJ1-1; D is undetermined. The V end lost 4 bases, the J end lost 1 base, and 7 bases lay between the germline ends. CDR3 size: 13 residues. Germline CDR1 MNHNS, CDR2 SASEGT. CDR3 nucleotides: TGTGCCAGCAGTGTAGTCGGGAACACTGAAGCTTTCTTT. Its protein is CASSVVGNTEAFF.

This chain links TRBV19 with TRBJ2-1; 7 bases are a match to TRBD1. The CDR3 covers 15 residues. Germline trimming cut 2 bases from V and 5 bases from J; bases unmatched to any gene: 6. Germline values: CDR1 LNHDA, CDR2 SQIVND (reference sequence). CDR3 in DNA: TGTGCCAGTAGTATATGGGGGACAGATAACAATGAGCAGTTCTTC. It yields the protein CASSIWGTDNNEQFF.

The chain couples TRBV10-3 to TRBJ1-2; D is undetermined. V was clipped by 4 bases and J by 0 bases, with 15 bases between them. Germline CDR1 reads ENHRY; CDR2 reads SYGVKD. CDR3 length: 16 amino acids. This CDR3 reads CAISAMGRQPNYGYTF. CDR3 DNA: TGTGCCATCAGTGCAATGGGGAGGCAGCCTAACTATGGCTACACCTTC.

The rearrangement links TRBV7-2 to TRBJ2-7; TRBD1 is a possible D gene (5 bases). Trimming took off 4 bases at V and 3 bases at J, with 10 bases between the two ends. The CDR3 covers 13 residues. Germline loops: CDR1 SGHTA, CDR2 FQGNSA. The CDR3 nucleotides read TGTGCCAGCAGCTGGGGCCGCGTCTACGAGCAGTACTTC. This gives the protein CASSWGRVYEQYF.

This sequence joins TRBV19 and TRBJ1-1; D not resolved. V was shortened by 4 bases and J by 5 bases, with 14 bases between the two germline ends. The CDR3 extends over 14 amino acids. The germline V gene has CDR1 LNHDA and CDR2 SQIVND (reference sequence). The CDR3 DNA reads TGTGCCAGTAGTAGTAGTCTGGGAGGGACTGAAGCTTTCTTT. Encoded protein: CASSSSLGGTEAFF. The whole variable domain, remainder taken from reference TRBV19 and TRBJ1-1, is DGGITQSPKYLFRKEGQNVTLSCEQNLNHDAMYWYRQDPGQGLRLIYYSQIVNDFQKGDIAEGYSVSREKKESFPLTVTSAQKNPTAFYLCASSSSLGGTEAFFGQGTRLTVV.

The CDR3 spells CASSLGKGTGVYNEQFF. The CDR3 bases are TGCGCCAGCAGCTTGGGAAAGGGGACAGGAGTCTACAATGAGCAGTTCTTC. The gene calls are TRBV5-1 and TRBJ2-1, with 8 bases fitting TRBD1. CDR1 and CDR2 from the germline V gene are SGHRS and YFSETQ. V lost 0 bases, J lost 3 bases, and 8 bases stayed unmatched. The CDR3 is made up of 17 amino acids.

The rearrangement joins TRBV19 to TRBJ2-2, with D uncertain. Germline V gives CDR1 LNHDA, CDR2 SQIVND (reference sequence). CDR3 size: 14 residues. Trimming removed 4 bases at V and 6 bases at J, with 12 bases between. The CDR3 sequence is CASSTLMAAGELFF. CDR3 coding DNA: TGTGCCAGTAGTACCCTTATGGCGGCCGGGGAGCTGTTTTTT.

Notes on this clone: The conserved phenylalanine or tryptophan is not found at the CDR3 terminus, so this likely reflects a read error. It is unclear where the CDR3 begins or ends on the DNA, so no DNA is shown, and the CDR3 is as TCRdb lists it. CDR3 residues: CSAREGQGNL. V is TRBV20-1 and J is TRBJ2-7; TRBD1, the table's D call, lacks a check against the DNA. Per the germline V gene, CDR1 is DFQATT and CDR2 is SNEGSKA (reference sequence). Counting both end residues, the CDR3 totals 10 amino acids.

V is TRBV6-5 and J is TRBJ1-1, with D tentatively TRBD1 (6 bases). V was trimmed by 6 bases and J by 5 bases, leaving 13 bases between them. Germline-derived CDR1 and CDR2 are MNHEY and SVGAGI. The CDR3 loop spans 13 amino acids. CDR3 sequence (DNA): TGTGCCAGCAGCCGAACAGGGAAAACTGAAGCTTTCTTT. Its protein product is CASSRTGKTEAFF.

This chain links TRBV27 with TRBJ2-7, with D perhaps TRBD2 (7 bases). In germline, CDR1 is MNHEY, CDR2 SMNVEV (reference sequence). V lost 8 bases and J lost 1, with 18 bases in between. The CDR3 is 15 residues long. The CDR3 loop reads CASGGLGGTSYEQYF. CDR3 bases: TGTGCCAGCGGGGGGCTGGGAGGGACTTCCTACGAGCAGTACTTC.

This chain links TRBV9 with TRBJ1-2; 9 bases are a match to TRBD1. Looked up from germline, CDR1 is SGDLS and CDR2 is YYNGEE. This CDR3 comprises 15 residues. The trim removed 0 bases at V and 2 bases at J, leaving 2 bases unmatched. CDR3 region: CASSVGDRVNYGYTF. The CDR3 region has the DNA TGTGCCAGCAGCGTAGGGGACAGGGTCAACTATGGCTACACCTTC.

This clone appeared once. For the CDR3, the DNA is TGTGCCGGATTAGCGTTTACCTACGAGCAGTACTTC. Protein product: CAGLAFTYEQYF. V gene TRBV2 combines with J gene TRBJ2-7; TRBD2 is a possible D gene (5 bases). Germline lookup yields CDR1 SNHLY and CDR2 FYNNEI. There are 12 residues in the CDR3. Trimming removed 11 bases at V and 2 bases at J, with 13 bases between.

The rearrangement uses TRBV7-8 and TRBJ2-7; TRBD2 is a possible D gene (6 bases). V lost 1 base and J 2 bases, leaving 15 bases between the germline ends. Germline assignment: CDR1 SGHVS and CDR2 FQNEAQ. This CDR3 region has 16 residues. CDR3 in DNA: TGTGCCAGCAGCTTAGGTTACCGGGAGATCCCCTACGAGCAGTACTTC. Its translation is CASSLGYREIPYEQYF.

The chain carries TRBV4-2 and TRBJ2-1, with 9 bases aligning to TRBD2. The CDR3 contains 17 residues. Germline trimming cut 3 bases from V and 7 bases from J; bases unmatched to any gene: 13. Germline V gene lookup returns CDR1 LGHNA and CDR2 YNFKEQ. The CDR3: CASSQDPGTSPLNEQFF. CDR3 DNA sequence: TGTGCCAGCAGCCAGGACCCCGGGACTAGCCCTTTAAATGAGCAGTTCTTC.

The chain recombines TRBV6-7 with TRBJ2-1, with 14 bases identical to TRBD2. TRBV6-7 is an ORF for which the function is uncertain. V was clipped by 5 bases and J by 9 bases; unmatched bases: 12. The CDR3 loop spans 17 amino acids. Here the CDR3 reads CASSEEGTSGSFTEQFF. As DNA, the CDR3 is TGTGCCAGCAGTGAGGAGGGGACTAGCGGGAGTTTCACTGAGCAGTTCTTC.

The chain combines TRBV30 with TRBJ1-2; no reliable D call. The CDR3 loop spans 16 amino acids. Trimming took 0 bases from V and 0 from J, leaving 14 bases between them. Germline CDR1 and CDR2: GTSNPN and SVGIG (reference sequence). The CDR3 DNA follows: TGTGCCTGGAGTGTCAACTCTTACAGATCTAACTATGGCTACACCTTC. It is translated as CAWSVNSYRSNYGYTF.

The rearrangement links TRBV7-3 to TRBJ1-4; 10 bases align to TRBD1. Per the germline V gene, CDR1 is SGHTA and CDR2 is FQGTGA. The CDR3 length is 17 residues. V gave up 1 base and J gave up 5 bases; unmatched junction bases: 7. The CDR3 region is CASSLNGPGQGNEKLFF. The CDR3 region has the DNA TGTGCCAGCAGCTTAAATGGCCCGGGACAGGGGAATGAAAAACTGTTTTTT.

This chain connects TRBV9 to TRBJ2-3, with D hard to call. The V end lost 0 bases, the J end lost 2 bases, and 13 bases lay between the germline ends. Germline V gene data show CDR1 as SGDLS and CDR2 as YYNGEE. There are 16 residues in the CDR3. The CDR3 coding sequence is TGTGCCAGCAGCGTAGAGTCGTTCGCGTACACAGATACGCAGTATTTT. This sequence encodes CASSVESFAYTDTQYF.

J is TRBJ1-2 and V is TRBV9; no reliable D call. CDR3 length: 12 residues. V dropped 5 bases and J dropped 3 bases, with 8 bases sitting between them. CDR1 is SGDLS and CDR2 is YYNGEE in the germline V gene. The DNA of the CDR3 is TGTGCCAGCAGGGGTCAGGACTATGGCTACACCTTC. Translated, it gives CASRGQDYGYTF.

The V call is TRBV12-2, the J call TRBJ2-7; TRBD1, the table's D call, lacks a check against the DNA. TRBV12-2 is deemed a pseudogene. The CDR3 length is 14 residues. CDR3 sequence: CASRPRTVVYEQYF. Here the CDR3 DNA reads TGTGCAAGTCGCCCTAGGACAGTTGTATACGAGCAGTACTTC.

This chain connects TRBV28 to TRBJ1-2; D uncertain. This CDR3 is built from 15 residues. From germline, CDR1 is MDHEN and CDR2 SYDVKM. Trimming removed 6 bases from V and 4 bases from J, with 18 bases in between. The CDR3 nucleotides are TGTGCCAGCAGCCCCTTCCCCCCGGGAAGCTATGGCTACACCTTC. Protein product: CASSPFPPGSYGYTF.

J is TRBJ1-5 and V is TRBV18, with TRBD1 matching 7 bases. From germline, CDR1 is KGHSH and CDR2 LQKENI. The CDR3 runs 14 residues. Trimming took 4 bases from V and 3 from J; bases not matched to a gene: 3. In DNA form, the CDR3 reads TGTGCCAGCTCACTGACAGGGCTCAATCAGCCCCAGCATTTT. It encodes CASSLTGLNQPQHF. Full variable domain (missing parts from reference TRBV18 and TRBJ1-5): NAGVMQNPRHLVRRRGQEARLRCSPMKGHSHVYWYRQLPEEGLKFMVYLQKENIIDESGMPKERFSAEFPKEGPSILRIQQVVRGDSAAYFCASSLTGLNQPQHFGDGTRLSIL.

V and J are TRBV13 and TRBJ1-4; TRBD1 might be the D (6 bases). Trimming pared 5 bases from V and 5 bases from J, leaving 15 bases between. The V gene's germline CDR1 is PRHDT and CDR2 FYEKMQ (reference sequence). The CDR3 covers 15 residues. CDR3 region: CASSLSGVANEKLFF. The CDR3 DNA is TGTGCCAGCAGCCTCTCAGGGGTCGCAAATGAAAAACTGTTTTTT.